This T cell receptor (beta chain) was found in a study of cytomegalovirus exposure and HLA in healthy donors. Overall study results and limits: Overall, roughly 160 TCR beta chains were annotated as cytomegalovirus-associated. It was reportedly the case that the classifier diagnosed cytomegalovirus status with high specificity and sensitivity. One later analysis, an examination of the 120 or so validation repertoires, found that first-cohort TCR clusters tended to co-occur in them.

Sequencing used immunoSEQ multiplex PCR; TCRdb keeps in-frame clones, though not all of them. The sample records roughly 48,000 clones, approximately 93% being singletons. In the case of this clone: What it binds is not known.

V lost 3 bases, J lost 3 bases, and 11 bases lay in between. CDR3 length equals 15 residues. Germline-derived CDR1 and CDR2 are MDHEN and SYDVKM. The sequenced sample was PBMCs. This chain joins TRBV28 and TRBJ2-2; a possible D gene is TRBD1 (7 bases). This sequence originates from a woman aged 18 to 35 in good health and CMV-seropositive. The CDR3 region has the DNA TGTGCCAGCAGTTTGCCAGGGGGGTACACCGGGGAGCTGTTTTTT. It encodes CASSLPGGYTGELFF.